Listed below are T cell receptor beta chains from one sample, sequenced in a study of control samples from healthy donors and cancer patients. The method was immunoSEQ multiplex PCR; TCRdb's version includes in-frame clones alone and lacks a portion of them. The sample shows 75,000 to 100,000 clones, roughly 90% of them seen only once. The source material was blood. These receptors were taken from a human donor in good health. The donor label of this sample is uncertain. CDR3s include the opening cysteine and the closing phenylalanine or tryptophan. A D gene is named only where the DNA matches it firmly. Expanded clones are given a class, and other clones once, few, many or no size at all.

v_gene	abundance	j_gene	d_gene	CDR3nt	CDR3aa
TRBV2	NA	TRBJ2-5	NA	TGTGCTAGCCTATGGGGCCCCTCAAGGGAGACCCAGTACTTC	CASLWGPSRETQYF
TRBV10-1	NA	TRBJ2-1	NA	TGCGCCAGCAGTGAGCTATCCGTCGGACCAGGTTCCTACAATGAGCAGTTCTTC	CASSELSVGPGSYNEQFF
TRBV2	NA	TRBJ2-7	NA	TGTGCCAGCAGTGTACAGGCCTTGGTGGGGGAGCAGTACTTC	CASSVQALVGEQYF
TRBV6-5	NA	TRBJ2-3	NA	TGTGCCAGCTTCCCGGGGGGCACAGATACGCAGTATTTT	CASFPGGTDTQYF
TRBV6-5	NA	TRBJ1-5	NA	TGTGCCAGCTTGTCAGTGGGGTATCAGCCCCAGCATTTT	CASLSVGYQPQHF
TRBV9	NA	TRBJ2-6	NA	TGTGCCAGCAGCGCTACCGGGACGGTGAGCTCTGGGGCCAACGTCCTGACTTTC	CASSATGTVSSGANVLTF
TRBV14	once	TRBJ2-5	TRBD1	TGTGCCAGCAGCCAATTAGACAGGGCGCTATCGGCCCAGTACTTC	CASSQLDRALSAQYF
TRBV11-2	NA	TRBJ2-1	NA	TGTGCCAGCAGCTTAAATGGGGTCAGCGGTTTTGATAATGAGCAGTTCTTC	CASSLNGVSGFDNEQFF
TRBV5-5	NA	TRBJ1-4	NA	TGTGCCAGCAGCAGGGCAACTAATGAAAAACTGTTTTTT	CASSRATNEKLFF
TRBV7-9	NA	TRBJ2-5	NA	TGTGCCAGCAGCTTAGCGTTAGAGACCCAGTACTTC	CASSLALETQYF